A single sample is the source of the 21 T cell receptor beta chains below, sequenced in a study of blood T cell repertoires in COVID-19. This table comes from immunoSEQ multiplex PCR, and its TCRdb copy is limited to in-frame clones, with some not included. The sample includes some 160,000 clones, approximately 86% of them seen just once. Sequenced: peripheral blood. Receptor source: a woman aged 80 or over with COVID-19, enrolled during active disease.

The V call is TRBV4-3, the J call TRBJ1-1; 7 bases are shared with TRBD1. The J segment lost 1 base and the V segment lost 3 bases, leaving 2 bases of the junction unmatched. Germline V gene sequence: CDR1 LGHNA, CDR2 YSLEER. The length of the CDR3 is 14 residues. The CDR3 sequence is CASSHQGGNTEAFF. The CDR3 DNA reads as TGCGCCAGCAGCCACCAGGGGGGGAACACTGAAGCTTTCTTT.

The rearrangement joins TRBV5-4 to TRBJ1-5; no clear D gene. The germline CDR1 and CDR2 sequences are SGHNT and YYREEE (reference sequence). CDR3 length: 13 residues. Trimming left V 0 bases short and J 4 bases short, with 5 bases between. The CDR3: CASSLGRNQPQHF. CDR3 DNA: TGTGCCAGCAGCTTGGGCAGGAATCAGCCCCAGCATTTT.

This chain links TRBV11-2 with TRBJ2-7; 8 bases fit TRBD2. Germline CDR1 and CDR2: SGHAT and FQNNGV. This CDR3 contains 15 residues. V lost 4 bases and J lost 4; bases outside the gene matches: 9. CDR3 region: CASSSPGLGGYEQYF. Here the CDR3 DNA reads TGTGCCAGCAGCTCCCCGGGACTAGGAGGGTACGAGCAGTACTTC.

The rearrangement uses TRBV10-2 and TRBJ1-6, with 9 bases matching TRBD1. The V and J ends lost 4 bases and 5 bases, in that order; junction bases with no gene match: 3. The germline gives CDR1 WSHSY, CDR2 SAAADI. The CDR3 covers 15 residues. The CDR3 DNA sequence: TGCGCCAGCAGTGTGGGACAGGGACATAATTCACCCCTCCACTTT. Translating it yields CASSVGQGHNSPLHF.

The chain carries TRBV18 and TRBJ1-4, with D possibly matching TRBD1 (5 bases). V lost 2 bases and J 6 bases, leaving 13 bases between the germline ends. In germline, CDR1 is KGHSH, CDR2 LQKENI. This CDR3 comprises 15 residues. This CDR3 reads CASSPAGRADEKLFF. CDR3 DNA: TGTGCCAGCTCACCAGCAGGGAGGGCTGATGAAAAACTGTTTTTT.

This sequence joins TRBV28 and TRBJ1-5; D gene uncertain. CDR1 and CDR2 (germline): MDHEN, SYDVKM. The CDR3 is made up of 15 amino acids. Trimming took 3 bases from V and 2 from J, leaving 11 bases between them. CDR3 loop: CASSFSGSRNQPQHF. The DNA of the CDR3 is TGTGCCAGCAGTTTTTCGGGATCGCGCAATCAGCCCCAGCATTTT. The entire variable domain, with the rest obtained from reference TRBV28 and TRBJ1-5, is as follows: DVKVTQSSRYLVKRTGEKVFLECVQDMDHENMFWYRQDPGLGLRLIYFSYDVKMKEKGDIPEGYSVSREKKERFSLILESASTNQTSMYLCASSFSGSRNQPQHFGDGTRLSIL.

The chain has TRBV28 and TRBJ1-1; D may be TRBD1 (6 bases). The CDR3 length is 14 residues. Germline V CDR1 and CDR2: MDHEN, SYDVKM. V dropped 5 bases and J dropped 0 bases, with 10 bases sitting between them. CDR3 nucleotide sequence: TGTGCCAGCAGTATCGGACAGATGAACACTGAAGCTTTCTTT. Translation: CASSIGQMNTEAFF.

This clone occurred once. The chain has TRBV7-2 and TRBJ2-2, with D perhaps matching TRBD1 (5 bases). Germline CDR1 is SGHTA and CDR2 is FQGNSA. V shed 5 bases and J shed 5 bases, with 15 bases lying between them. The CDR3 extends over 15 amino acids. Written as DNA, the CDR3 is TGTGCCAGCAGCCCACCGACGCAGGGTACCGGGGAGCTGTTTTTT. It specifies CASSPPTQGTGELFF.

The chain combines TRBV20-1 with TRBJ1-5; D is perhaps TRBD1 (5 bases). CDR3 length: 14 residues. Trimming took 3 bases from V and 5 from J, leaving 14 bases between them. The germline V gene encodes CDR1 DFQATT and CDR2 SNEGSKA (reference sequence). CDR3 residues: CSASLAGNDQPQHF. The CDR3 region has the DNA TGCAGTGCTAGTTTGGCAGGGAATGATCAGCCCCAGCATTTT.

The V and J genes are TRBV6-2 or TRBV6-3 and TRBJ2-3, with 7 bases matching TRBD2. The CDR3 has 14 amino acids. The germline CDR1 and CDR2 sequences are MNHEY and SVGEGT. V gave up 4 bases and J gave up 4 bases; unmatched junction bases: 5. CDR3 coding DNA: TGTGCCAGCAGTTCGGCGGGAGCTCCAGATACGCAGTATTTT. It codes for CASSSAGAPDTQYF.

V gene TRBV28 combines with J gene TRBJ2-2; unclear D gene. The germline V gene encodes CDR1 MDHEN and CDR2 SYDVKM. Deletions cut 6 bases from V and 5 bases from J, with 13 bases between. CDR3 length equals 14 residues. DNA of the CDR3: TGTGCCAGCAGCCTTCCGTCGGGTACCGGGGAGCTGTTTTTT. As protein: CASSLPSGTGELFF. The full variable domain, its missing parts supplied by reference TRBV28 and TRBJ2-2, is DVKVTQSSRYLVKRTGEKVFLECVQDMDHENMFWYRQDPGLGLRLIYFSYDVKMKEKGDIPEGYSVSREKKERFSLILESASTNQTSMYLCASSLPSGTGELFFGEGSRLTVL.

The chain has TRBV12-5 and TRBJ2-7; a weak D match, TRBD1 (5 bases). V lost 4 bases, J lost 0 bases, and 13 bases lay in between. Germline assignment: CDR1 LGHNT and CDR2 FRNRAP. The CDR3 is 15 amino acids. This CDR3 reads CASGSETASSYEQYF. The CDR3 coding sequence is TGTGCTAGTGGTTCCGAGACAGCGAGCTCCTACGAGCAGTACTTC.

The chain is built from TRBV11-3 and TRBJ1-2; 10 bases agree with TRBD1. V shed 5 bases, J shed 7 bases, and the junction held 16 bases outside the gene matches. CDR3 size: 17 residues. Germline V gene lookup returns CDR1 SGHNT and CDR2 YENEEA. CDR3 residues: CASSKTHIGTGVSGYTF. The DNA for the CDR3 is TGTGCCAGCAGCAAAACCCATATCGGGACAGGGGTGAGTGGCTACACCTTC. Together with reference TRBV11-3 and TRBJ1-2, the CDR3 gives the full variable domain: EAGVVQSPRYKIIEKKQPVAFWCNPISGHNTLYWYLQNLGQGPELLIRYENEEAVDDSQLPKDRFSAERLKGVDSTLKIQPAELGDSAVYLCASSKTHIGTGVSGYTFGSGTRLTVV.

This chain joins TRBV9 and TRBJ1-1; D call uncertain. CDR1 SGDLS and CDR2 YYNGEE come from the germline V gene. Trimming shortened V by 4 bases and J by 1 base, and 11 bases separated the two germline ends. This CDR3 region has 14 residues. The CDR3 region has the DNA TGTGCCAGCAGCCCACACAGAACGAACACTGAAGCTTTCTTT. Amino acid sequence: CASSPHRTNTEAFF.

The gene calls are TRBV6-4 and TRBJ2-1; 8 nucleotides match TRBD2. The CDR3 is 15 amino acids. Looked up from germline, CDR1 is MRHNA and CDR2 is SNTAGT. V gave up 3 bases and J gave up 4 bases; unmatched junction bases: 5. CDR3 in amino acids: CASSEMASGYNEQFF. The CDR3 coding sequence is TGTGCCAGCAGTGAAATGGCTAGCGGGTACAATGAGCAGTTCTTC.

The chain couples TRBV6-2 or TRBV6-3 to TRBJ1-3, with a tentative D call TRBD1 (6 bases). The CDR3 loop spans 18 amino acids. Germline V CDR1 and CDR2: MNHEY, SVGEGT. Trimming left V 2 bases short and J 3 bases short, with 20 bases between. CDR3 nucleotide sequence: TGTGCCAGCAGTTACGGATCCCGGGACATTTACTTTGGAAACACCATATATTTT. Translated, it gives CASSYGSRDIYFGNTIYF.

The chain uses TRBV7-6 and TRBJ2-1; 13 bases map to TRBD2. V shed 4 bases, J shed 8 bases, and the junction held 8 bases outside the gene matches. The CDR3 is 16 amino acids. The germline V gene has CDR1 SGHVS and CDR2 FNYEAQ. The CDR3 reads CASSSLLAGGPDEQFF. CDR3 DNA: TGTGCCAGCAGCTCACTACTAGCGGGAGGGCCGGATGAGCAGTTCTTC.

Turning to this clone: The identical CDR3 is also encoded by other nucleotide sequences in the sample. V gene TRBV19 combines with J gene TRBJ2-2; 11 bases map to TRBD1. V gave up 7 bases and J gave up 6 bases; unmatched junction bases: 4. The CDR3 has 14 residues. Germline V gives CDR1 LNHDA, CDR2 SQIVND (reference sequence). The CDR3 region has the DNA TGTGCCAGTATCCGGGACAGGGGGTCCGGGGAGCTGTTTTTT. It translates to CASIRDRGSGELFF.

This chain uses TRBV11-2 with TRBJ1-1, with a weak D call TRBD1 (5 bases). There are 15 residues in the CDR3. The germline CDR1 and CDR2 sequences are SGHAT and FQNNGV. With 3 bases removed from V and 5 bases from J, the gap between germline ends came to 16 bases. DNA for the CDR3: TGTGCCAGCAGCTTCTCCGACAGTCCGAGGACTGAAGCTTTCTTT. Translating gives CASSFSDSPRTEAFF.

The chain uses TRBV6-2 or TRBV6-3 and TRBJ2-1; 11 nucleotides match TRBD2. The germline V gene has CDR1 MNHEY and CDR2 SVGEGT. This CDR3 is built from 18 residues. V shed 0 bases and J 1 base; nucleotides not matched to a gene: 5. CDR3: CASSYSSWTSGSYNEQFF. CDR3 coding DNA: TGTGCCAGCAGTTACTCGAGCTGGACTAGCGGGTCCTACAATGAGCAGTTCTTC.

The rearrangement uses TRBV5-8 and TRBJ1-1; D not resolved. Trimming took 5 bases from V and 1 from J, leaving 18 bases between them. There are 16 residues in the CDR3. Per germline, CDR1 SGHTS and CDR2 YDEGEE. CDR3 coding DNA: TGTGCCAGCAGTCCCCGGCTAGGAGATCCGAACACTGAAGCTTTCTTT. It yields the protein CASSPRLGDPNTEAFF.